This TCR beta chain originates from a study of blood T cell repertoires in COVID-19. Study-wide context: Samples representing acute and convalescent COVID-19 were sourced from the United States, Italy and Spain. Sample material is recorded as cDNA or gDNA derived from T cells, B-cell-depleted T cells, or PBMCs.

The CDR3 runs to 16 residues. V gave up 4 bases and J gave up 4 bases; unmatched junction bases: 5. CDR1 and CDR2 from the germline V gene are MNHEY and SVGAGI. The authors' processing: Amplified reference gene primers provided the basis for estimating nucleated cell counts. The method was immunoSEQ multiplex PCR; TCRdb's version includes in-frame clones alone and lacks a portion of them. V and J calls and clone size are those listed in that table; D and trimming were worked out from the DNA. The top ten hold about 9.1% of the sample, which has around 180,000 clones, 70% to 90% seen once. The source of this sequence is a woman older than 75 with acute or convalescent COVID-19. Source material: peripheral blood. This chain joins TRBV6-5 and TRBJ2-1, with 12 bases lining up with TRBD2. The DNA for the CDR3 is TGTGCCAGCAGTTTCGTGCTAGCGGGAGGGTACAATGAGCAGTTCTTC. Translation: CASSFVLAGGYNEQFF.